This T cell receptor beta chain came from a study of blood T cell repertoires in COVID-19. Study in general: COVID-19 samples collected from the United States, Italy and Spain covered acute and convalescent phases. In each case, the material was cDNA or gDNA derived from T cells, B-cell-depleted T cells, or PBMCs.

How the authors handled the data: From reference gene primer amplification, estimates of nucleated cell counts were derived. Produced via immunoSEQ multiplex PCR; TCRdb's table is partial and in-frame only. The DNA gave D and trimming, while V, J and clone size come from that table. The data contain over 35,000 clones, roughly 71% of them singletons. Only one count was recorded for this clone. This CDR3 contains 12 residues. V shed 10 bases, J shed 2 bases, and the junction held 4 bases outside the gene matches. Germline CDR1 reads MDHEN; CDR2 reads SYDVKM. The chain couples TRBV28 to TRBJ1-2, with 7 bases lining up with TRBD1. The material sequenced was peripheral blood. This TCR was sampled from a man at least 80 years old with acute or convalescent COVID-19. The CDR3 here is CATPGQNYGYTF. CDR3 DNA sequence: TGTGCCACCCCGGGACAGAACTATGGCTACACCTTC.